The present TCR beta chain was sequenced within a study of blood T cell repertoires in COVID-19 (dated by TCRdb to the early 2020s). Background on the whole study: Samples covering the acute and convalescent phases of COVID-19 were provided by collaborators in the United States, Italy and Spain. The prospective study material was composed of cDNA or gDNA derived from T cells, B-cell-depleted T cells, or PBMCs. The dataset comprised deeply sampled blood TCRbeta repertoires from subjects exposed to, actively infected with, or recovered from COVID-19. A freely available public database, intended as a resource for researchers studying the immune response to SARS-CoV-2, is where the repertoires were released. Samples were obtained from the ongoing ImmuneRACE study (first 160 participants) and from over a thousand subjects provided by 6 global collaborators. A de-identified subject ID, COVID-19 status, age in years and sex were almost always included in the sample metadata. Where available, HLA class I and class II types were obtained from metadata supplied by the sample provider rather than from assay-based typing. On the study overall, not on this receptor specifically: The quantity of clinical and demographic metadata differed by source and by participant and was supplied without curation.

TCRbeta CDR3 regions were amplified from genomic DNA by means of the immunoSEQ Assay, a bias-controlled multiplex PCR. Per the authors' processing: Nucleated cell counts per sample were estimated from amplification of reference gene primers within the assay. Sequence reads were collapsed and filtered to measure the absolute abundance of every unique TCRbeta CDR3 rearrangement. For each sample, productive Simpson clonality was calculated as the square root of Simpson's diversity index over productive rearrangements. TCRdb provides this immuneACCESS table in a form limited to in-frame rearrangements. Some clones are lacking; in checked studies, under half of them reflect an unresolved V gene, and why the rest are absent is not known. Clonal size and the V and J genes are those of that table, whereas D and trimming came from the DNA. The sample data list 200,000 to 250,000 clones, and around 89% of these were observed just once. The ten biggest clones cover 4% to 5.5% of the sample.

Collaborating institutions collected whole blood in K2EDTA tubes following their own protocols. For TCRbeta analysis, collaborators shipped samples in one of three forms: frozen whole blood, isolated PBMCs, or DNA extracted from either of those sample types. Remarks on this clone: This clone's antigen is unknown. It has no much larger one-base neighbor in the sample; base qualities were not kept.

The germline ends are 6 bases apart after V is trimmed by 3 bases and J by 1 base. The CDR3 numbers 13 residues from cysteine through phenylalanine. The retained sequence is limited to the CDR3, 39 bases, with the frame set at the first base. Source material: peripheral blood. The receptor's source is a woman aged 40 to 49 with acute or convalescent COVID-19. The chain is made from TRBV12-3 or TRBV12-4 and TRBJ1-1; there is no confident call for the D gene. The encoded CDR3 is CASSFGANTEAFF. The bases read TGTGCCAGCAGTTTCGGAGCGAACACTGAAGCTTTCTTT.